This T cell receptor beta chain was obtained from a study of blood T cells in healthy people across ages. CDR3 length: 16 residues. With 6 bases clipped from V and 4 bases from J, the junction kept 11 bases outside the gene matches. Germline assignment: CDR1 SQVTM and CDR2 ANQGSEA. Points on this clonotype: The target antigen is unknown.

Primers used in a second PCR of about 7 to 12 cycles were a sample-barcoded 5' primer and a J-beta primer mix. With 12 random nucleotides, a template-switch adaptor tagged each individual cDNA molecule. One entry per CDR3 protein results from TCRdb running MiXCR on the 5' RACE reads. The repertoire holds some 710,000 distinct CDR3 sequences, 46% seen once, with approximately 18% in the top ten. Study observations and caveats: Unsorted PBMCs blocked a conclusive comparison of naive and antigen-experienced cells. In older individuals, TCR beta diversity per million T cells was lower, falling roughly linearly with age.

Sample: blood. The gene calls are TRBV29-1 and TRBJ1-4; TRBD1 matches at 10 bases. This receptor was taken from a man older than 75 in good health. For the CDR3, the DNA is TGCAGCGTCCACGACTACAGGACAGGGGGTAATGAAAAACTGTTTTTT. Its translation is CSVHDYRTGGNEKLFF.